These 15 T cell receptor beta chains were sequenced from one sample in a study of T cell clones after liver transplantation. TCRdb's copy holds only in-frame clones and misses some; the assay was immunoSEQ multiplex PCR. Here the sample spans about 51,000 clones, about 90% being singletons. The sample in question was CD8+ T cells from blood, obtained 12 months after liver transplant. Receptors were obtained from a human patient who received a liver transplant. Some T cells may arise from the graft donor.

The chain is built from TRBV19 and TRBJ2-7, with 13 bases aligning to TRBD2. In germline, CDR1 is LNHDA, CDR2 SQIVND (reference sequence). The CDR3 is 13 amino acids. The V gene end was trimmed by 10 bases and the J gene end by 2 bases; junction bases not matched to a gene: 2. CDR3 in amino acids: CATGLAGAYEQYF. The DNA of the CDR3 is TGTGCCACTGGACTAGCGGGAGCCTACGAGCAGTACTTC.

The rearrangement uses TRBV11-1 and TRBJ2-2; 9 bases match TRBD2. The CDR3 sequence is 15 residues long. Unmatched junction bases numbered 5, after V lost 6 bases and J lost 3 bases. CDR1 SGHAT and CDR2 FQDESV come from the germline V gene (reference sequence). The CDR3 is CASRPRTSDTGELFF. The CDR3 nucleotides read TGTGCCAGCAGGCCCCGGACTAGCGACACCGGGGAGCTGTTTTTT.

The chain combines TRBV4-1 with TRBJ1-1; D is possibly TRBD1 (6 bases). Trimming cost V 3 bases and J 12 bases, with 17 bases left between them. The CDR3 length is 13 residues. Germline V lookup: CDR1 MGHRA, CDR2 YSYEKL. The CDR3 here is CASSHSGTTGTFF. CDR3 nucleotide sequence: TGCGCCAGCAGCCATTCCGGGACAACGGGAACTTTCTTT.

J is TRBJ1-1 and V is TRBV28, with D maybe TRBD1 (6 bases). V lost 1 base and J lost 5, with 14 bases in between. Per germline, CDR1 MDHEN and CDR2 SYDVKM. The CDR3 loop spans 15 amino acids. Here the CDR3 DNA reads TGTGCCAGCAGTTTATACACGAGGGGGAGGACTGAAGCTTTCTTT. It is translated as CASSLYTRGRTEAFF.

The chain joins TRBV13 to TRBJ2-7, with D uncertain. The CDR3 runs to 15 residues. V lost 3 bases, J lost 1 base, and 13 bases lay in between. CDR1 and CDR2 from the germline V gene are PRHDT and FYEKMQ (reference sequence). DNA of the CDR3: TGTGCCAGCAGCTTCGGACGGATGTCTTCCTACGAGCAGTACTTC. Its translation: CASSFGRMSSYEQYF. Based on the CDR3 plus reference TRBV13 and TRBJ2-7, the full variable domain is AAGVIQSPRHLIKEKRETATLKCYPIPRHDTVYWYQQGPGQDPQFLISFYEKMQSDKGSIPDRFSAQQFSDYHSELNMSSLELGDSALYFCASSFGRMSSYEQYFGPGTRLTVT.

The chain joins TRBV9 to TRBJ2-1; 13 bases agree with TRBD2. V trimming: 0 bases; J trimming: 9 bases; junction bases outside the gene matches: 6. The CDR3 has 16 residues. The germline CDR1 and CDR2 sequences are SGDLS and YYNGEE. CDR3 coding DNA: TGTGCCAGCAGCGTAGAAGGACTAGCGGGAGCGGCTGAGCAGTTCTTC. Its translation is CASSVEGLAGAAEQFF.

The chain links TRBV19 to TRBJ1-2, with unresolved D. Per the germline V gene, CDR1 is LNHDA and CDR2 is SQIVND (reference sequence). This CDR3 has 12 amino acids. The V end was cut by 5 bases, the J end by 4 bases, with 8 bases between. CDR3 sequence (DNA): TGTGCCAGTAGTTACGGGCCCTATGGCTACACCTTC. It yields the protein CASSYGPYGYTF.

This chain uses TRBV28 with TRBJ1-3, with a possible D match to TRBD1 (6 bases). The CDR3 contains 16 residues. V lost 1 base to trimming and J lost 5 bases, with 15 bases between them. The germline CDR1 and CDR2 sequences are MDHEN and SYDVKM. The CDR3 protein is CASSLYEDSLRNTIYF. The CDR3 nucleotides read TGTGCCAGCAGTTTATACGAGGACAGTTTAAGAAACACCATATATTTT. Full variable domain (missing parts from reference TRBV28 and TRBJ1-3): DVKVTQSSRYLVKRTGEKVFLECVQDMDHENMFWYRQDPGLGLRLIYFSYDVKMKEKGDIPEGYSVSREKKERFSLILESASTNQTSMYLCASSLYEDSLRNTIYFGEGSWLTVV.

The V call is TRBV9, the J call TRBJ2-1; weak D call: TRBD2 (6 bases). Germline lookup yields CDR1 SGDLS and CDR2 YYNGEE. The CDR3 length is 16 residues. V was shortened by 4 bases and J by 2 bases, with 16 bases between the two germline ends. CDR3 sequence (DNA): TGTGCCAGCAGCTCACCCCGGGACTCTCCCTACAATGAGCAGTTCTTC. It encodes CASSSPRDSPYNEQFF.

The chain carries TRBV27 and TRBJ2-7; D is possibly TRBD2 (5 bases). The germline V and J ends were trimmed by 0 bases and 2 bases, with 5 bases remaining between them. The CDR3 is 13 amino acids. Germline CDR1 is MNHEY and CDR2 is SMNVEV (reference sequence). CDR3 sequence (DNA): TGTGCCAGCAGTTTATCGGGAGCCTACGAGCAGTACTTC. Its protein product is CASSLSGAYEQYF.

The V call is TRBV28, the J call TRBJ1-1; maybe TRBD1 (5 bases). The CDR3 sequence is 14 residues long. The V and J ends lost 1 base and 5 bases respectively, with 11 bases between them. The germline V gene encodes CDR1 MDHEN and CDR2 SYDVKM. The CDR3 loop is CASSLFGTWTEAFF. In DNA form, the CDR3 reads TGTGCCAGCAGTTTATTCGGGACTTGGACTGAAGCTTTCTTT.

This clone came up once. This chain uses TRBV19 with TRBJ2-1; no firm D call. The CDR3 spans 14 residues. Germline assignment: CDR1 LNHDA and CDR2 SQIVND (reference sequence). Between the trimmed V and J ends, which lost 0 bases and 6 bases, there was a span of 9 bases. The CDR3, as DNA: TGTGCCAGTAGTATAGACAGCTCCCCCAATGAGCAGTTCTTC. It is translated as CASSIDSSPNEQFF. The full variable domain, in which reference TRBV19 and TRBJ2-1 provide the parts outside the CDR3, is DGGITQSPKYLFRKEGQNVTLSCEQNLNHDAMYWYRQDPGQGLRLIYYSQIVNDFQKGDIAEGYSVSREKKESFPLTVTSAQKNPTAFYLCASSIDSSPNEQFFGPGTRLTVL.

The chain is built from TRBV11-2 and TRBJ1-3; D ambiguous. There are 14 residues in the CDR3. From germline, CDR1 is SGHAT and CDR2 FQNNGV. Trimming took off 2 bases at V and 0 bases at J, with 5 bases between the two ends. The CDR3 sequence: CASSLSVSGNTIYF. CDR3 nucleotides: TGTGCCAGCAGCTTAAGCGTCTCTGGAAACACCATATATTTT.

This chain connects TRBV6-6 to TRBJ2-3; TRBD2 matches 9 bases. This CDR3 comprises 15 residues. V lost 2 bases to trimming and J lost 4 bases; unmatched junction nucleotides: 4. Germline CDR1 is MNHNY and CDR2 is SVGAGI (reference sequence). CDR3 region: CASSYLSGSADTQYF. CDR3 DNA sequence: TGTGCCAGCAGTTACCTTAGCGGGAGCGCAGATACGCAGTATTTT.

This chain uses TRBV7-9 with TRBJ2-1, with a tentative D call TRBD2 (6 bases). CDR1 and CDR2 from the germline V gene are SEHNR and FQNEAQ (reference sequence). Trimming removed 3 bases at V and 0 bases at J, with 18 bases between. The length of the CDR3 is 18 residues. CDR3 bases: TGTGCCAGCAGCTTCAAAAGGGGCCAGCGGGTCTCCTACAATGAGCAGTTCTTC. It codes for CASSFKRGQRVSYNEQFF.